A single sample is the source of the 18 T cell receptor beta chains below, sequenced in a study of blood T cell repertoires in COVID-19. Measured with immunoSEQ multiplex PCR; TCRdb has only the in-frame clones, and not every one. The sample lists around 200,000 clones; 80% to 90% were seen once. The specimen was peripheral blood. Receptors were obtained from a woman between 40 and 55 years old with active or convalescent COVID-19.

The chain has TRBV4-1 and TRBJ2-1; no clear D gene. The CDR3 has 12 residues. Deletions cut 8 bases from V and 9 bases from J, with 14 bases between. Germline V gene lookup returns CDR1 MGHRA and CDR2 YSYEKL. CDR3 in DNA: TGCGCCAGCGCCTCCGCGGCTACTGAGCAGTTCTTC. Protein: CASASAATEQFF.

The chain employs TRBV6-5 and TRBJ1-2, with TRBD1 as a possible D gene (6 bases). This CDR3 has 15 residues. V lost 7 bases to trimming and J lost 4 bases, with 19 bases between them. CDR1 is MNHEY and CDR2 is SVGAGI in the germline V gene. CDR3 in DNA: TGTGCCAGCACGTCCTTCCGGGACAAGTCCTATGGCTACACCTTC. It translates to CASTSFRDKSYGYTF.

This sequence joins TRBV4-2 and TRBJ1-1; the D gene is possibly TRBD1 (5 bases). V was cut by 4 bases and J by 4 bases, with 19 bases left in between. The CDR3 runs 16 residues. Germline assignment: CDR1 LGHNA and CDR2 YNFKEQ. In nucleotides, the CDR3 is TGTGCCAGCAGCCCTCTCACTAGGGCGGGGGGCACTGAAGCTTTCTTT. Amino acids: CASSPLTRAGGTEAFF.

Ten or more counts support this clone. This rearrangement joins TRBV6-2 or TRBV6-3 to TRBJ2-1; tentatively, D is TRBD1 (6 bases). The CDR3 is made up of 15 amino acids. Germline CDR1 and CDR2: MNHEY and SVGEGT. V was clipped by 6 bases and J by 4 bases, with 16 bases between them. CDR3 protein: CASSPQGRGYNEQFF. CDR3 sequence (DNA): TGTGCCAGCAGCCCTCAGGGCAGGGGATACAATGAGCAGTTCTTC.

This chain joins TRBV24-1 and TRBJ1-4; 7 bases fit TRBD1. Germline V gives CDR1 KGHDR, CDR2 SFDVKD. This CDR3 has 18 residues. The V and J ends lost 4 bases and 8 bases, in that order; junction bases with no gene match: 18. The CDR3 here is CATSESPNRQGGREKLFF. As DNA, the CDR3 is TGTGCCACCAGTGAGTCTCCCAATCGACAGGGCGGTCGCGAAAAACTGTTTTTT.

The V and J genes are TRBV11-2 and TRBJ2-7, with D possibly matching TRBD2 (5 bases). Trimming removed 5 bases from V and 3 bases from J, with 14 bases in between. This CDR3 spans 14 amino acids. Per germline, CDR1 SGHAT and CDR2 FQNNGV. CDR3 sequence reads: CASSTNTAGYEQYF. The CDR3 nucleotides are TGTGCCAGCAGCACCAACACCGCGGGCTACGAGCAGTACTTC.

In its sample, this clone was seen a few times. The chain has TRBV4-1 and TRBJ2-1; 9 nucleotides align to TRBD1. Trimming removed 5 bases from V and 6 bases from J; junction bases left unmatched: 2. The CDR3 consists of 13 residues. Germline V gives CDR1 MGHRA, CDR2 YSYEKL. For the CDR3, the DNA is TGCGCCAGCAGCGGACAGGGGTTCAATGAGCAGTTCTTC. Translated, it gives CASSGQGFNEQFF.

This clone was seen once. J is TRBJ1-4 and V is TRBV24-1; D gene ambiguous. V was cut by 2 bases and J by 5 bases, with 17 bases left in between. This CDR3 has 17 amino acids. Germline V gene data show CDR1 as KGHDR and CDR2 as SFDVKD. CDR3 bases: TGTGCCACCAGTGATTCCTGGTCATCTACGATGAATGAAAAACTGTTTTTT. Its translation is CATSDSWSSTMNEKLFF.

The chain is built from TRBV19 and TRBJ2-7; D is undetermined. V lost 4 bases to trimming and J lost 3 bases, with 10 bases between them. The CDR3 consists of 13 residues. Germline CDR1 LNHDA, CDR2 SQIVND (reference sequence). The CDR3 loop reads CASSTPHNYEQYF. The CDR3 bases are TGTGCCAGTAGTACACCCCACAACTACGAGCAGTACTTC.

This chain connects TRBV20-1 to TRBJ1-1, with 9 bases fitting TRBD1. Germline-derived CDR1 and CDR2 are DFQATT and SNEGSKA (reference sequence). The CDR3 is made up of 14 amino acids. J was trimmed by 3 bases and V by 3 bases; bases with no gene match: 5. The CDR3 DNA sequence: TGCAGTGCTAGTCTGACAGGGGGGGACACTGAAGCTTTCTTT. This translates into CSASLTGGDTEAFF.

The rearrangement links TRBV2 to TRBJ2-1; 11 nucleotides agree with TRBD2. Germline V gene lookup returns CDR1 SNHLY and CDR2 FYNNEI. V lost 7 bases to trimming and J lost 4 bases; unmatched junction nucleotides: 6. The CDR3 has 15 residues. The CDR3, as DNA: TGTGCCAGCACCGAAGGGACTAGCGGTTACAATGAGCAGTTCTTC. This sequence encodes CASTEGTSGYNEQFF.

This chain uses TRBV11-2 with TRBJ1-2; D call uncertain. Trimming took 5 bases from V and 9 from J, leaving 10 bases between them. The CDR3 has 11 residues. CDR1 and CDR2 from the germline V gene are SGHAT and FQNNGV. The CDR3, as DNA: TGTGCCAGCAGCAGTATTGAGAGCTACACCTTC. Amino acid sequence: CASSSIESYTF.

The chain employs TRBV6-5 and TRBJ2-5, with 12 bases fitting TRBD2. CDR3 length: 15 residues. CDR1 and CDR2 (germline): MNHEY, SVGAGI. J gave up 1 base and V 4 bases, and 1 base lay outside the gene matches. Here the CDR3 DNA reads TGTGCCAGCAGTTTGACTAGCGGGGGCCAAGAGACCCAGTACTTC. Encoded protein: CASSLTSGGQETQYF.

This chain connects TRBV18 to TRBJ1-4; 7 nucleotides line up with TRBD1. The germline gives CDR1 KGHSH, CDR2 LQKENI. V lost 3 bases to trimming and J lost 8 bases; unmatched junction nucleotides: 6. The CDR3 has 14 amino acids. This chain's CDR3 is CASSPTGNDEKLFF. CDR3 nucleotides: TGTGCCAGCTCACCGACAGGGAACGACGAAAAACTGTTTTTT.

The genes are TRBV2 and TRBJ1-1; D not resolved. Trimming stripped 7 bases from V and 12 bases from J, with 21 bases between. The CDR3 contains 13 residues. Per germline, CDR1 SNHLY and CDR2 FYNNEI. The CDR3 nucleotides read TGTGCCAGCATAGTCGGCTACCTCACTGACTCTTTCTTT. This encodes CASIVGYLTDSFF.

The J gene is TRBJ2-1, the V gene TRBV19, with D possibly matching TRBD2 (5 bases). This CDR3 is built from 14 residues. V lost 8 bases and J lost 6, with 17 bases in between. In germline, CDR1 is LNHDA, CDR2 SQIVND (reference sequence). CDR3 nucleotide sequence: TGTGCCAGTTCCACGGGATTGGCGTCCAATGAGCAGTTCTTC. It encodes CASSTGLASNEQFF.

In its sample, this clone was seen once. The CDR3 DNA reads TGTGCCAGTAGTATAACGGGGGGGCGTTGGGCCGGGGAGCTGTTTTTT. As protein: CASSITGGRWAGELFF. This chain uses TRBV19 with TRBJ2-2, with 8 nucleotides matching TRBD2. The J segment lost 6 bases and the V segment lost 2 bases, leaving 8 bases of the junction unmatched. CDR1 LNHDA and CDR2 SQIVND come from the germline V gene (reference sequence). The CDR3 is 16 amino acids.

V gene TRBV6-1 combines with J gene TRBJ2-7; D remains unclear. Trimming removed 1 base at V and 12 bases at J, with 16 bases between. This CDR3 is built from 13 residues. Germline-derived CDR1 and CDR2 are MNHNS and SASEGT. CDR3 sequence (DNA): TGTGCCAGCAGTGAAGAACAGTCCGCTCCGCGGTACTTC. Encoded protein: CASSEEQSAPRYF.